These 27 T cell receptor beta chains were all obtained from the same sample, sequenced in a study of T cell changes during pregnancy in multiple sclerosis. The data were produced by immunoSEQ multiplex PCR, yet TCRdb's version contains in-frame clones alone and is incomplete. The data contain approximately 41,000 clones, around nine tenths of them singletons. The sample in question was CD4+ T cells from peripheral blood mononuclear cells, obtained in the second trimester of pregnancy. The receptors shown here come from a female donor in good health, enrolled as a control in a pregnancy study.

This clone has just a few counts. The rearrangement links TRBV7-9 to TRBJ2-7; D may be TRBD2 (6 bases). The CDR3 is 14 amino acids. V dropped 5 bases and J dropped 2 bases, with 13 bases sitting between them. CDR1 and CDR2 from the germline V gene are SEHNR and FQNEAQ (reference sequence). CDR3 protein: CASSAYGGPYEQYF. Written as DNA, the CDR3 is TGTGCCAGCAGCGCATACGGGGGTCCCTACGAGCAGTACTTC.

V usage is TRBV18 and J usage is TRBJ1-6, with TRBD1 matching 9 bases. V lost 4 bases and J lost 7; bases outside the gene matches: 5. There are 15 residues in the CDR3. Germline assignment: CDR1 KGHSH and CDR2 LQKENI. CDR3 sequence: CASSRDRAGNSPLHF. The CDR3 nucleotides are TGTGCCAGCTCACGGGACAGGGCAGGGAATTCACCCCTCCACTTT.

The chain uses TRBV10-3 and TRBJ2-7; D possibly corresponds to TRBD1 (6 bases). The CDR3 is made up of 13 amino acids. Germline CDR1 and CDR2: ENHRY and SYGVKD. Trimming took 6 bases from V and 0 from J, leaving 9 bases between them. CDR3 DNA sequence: TGTGCCATCAGGCAGGGGAACTCCTACGAGCAGTACTTC. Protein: CAIRQGNSYEQYF.

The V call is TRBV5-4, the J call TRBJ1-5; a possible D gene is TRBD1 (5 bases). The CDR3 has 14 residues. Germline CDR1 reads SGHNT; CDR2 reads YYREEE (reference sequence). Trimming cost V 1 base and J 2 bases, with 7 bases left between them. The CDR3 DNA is TGTGCCAGCAGCTTGAAAGGGGGCAATCAGCCCCAGCATTTT. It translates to CASSLKGGNQPQHF.

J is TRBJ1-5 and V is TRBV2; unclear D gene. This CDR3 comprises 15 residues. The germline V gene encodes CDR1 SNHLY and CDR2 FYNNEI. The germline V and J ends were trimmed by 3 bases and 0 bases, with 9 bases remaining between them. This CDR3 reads CASSEAVFSNQPQHF. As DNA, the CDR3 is TGTGCCAGCAGTGAGGCGGTTTTTAGCAATCAGCCCCAGCATTTT.

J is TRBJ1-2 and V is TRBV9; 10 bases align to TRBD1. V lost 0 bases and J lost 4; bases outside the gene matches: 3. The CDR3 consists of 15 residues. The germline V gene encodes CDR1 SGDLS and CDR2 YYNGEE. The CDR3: CASSVDGTGAYGYTF. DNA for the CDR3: TGTGCCAGCAGCGTAGACGGGACAGGGGCCTATGGCTACACCTTC.

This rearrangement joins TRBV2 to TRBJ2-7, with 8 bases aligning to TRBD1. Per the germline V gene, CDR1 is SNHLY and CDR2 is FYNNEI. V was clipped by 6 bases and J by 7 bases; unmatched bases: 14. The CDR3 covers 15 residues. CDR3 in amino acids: CASRRQGLSGGEQYF. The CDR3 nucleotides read TGTGCCAGCAGACGACAGGGGCTGTCAGGGGGGGAGCAGTACTTC.

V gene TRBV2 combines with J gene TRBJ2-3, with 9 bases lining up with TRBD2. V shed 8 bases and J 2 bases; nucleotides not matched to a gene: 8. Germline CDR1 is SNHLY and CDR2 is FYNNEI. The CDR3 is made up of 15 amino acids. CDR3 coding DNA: TGTGCCAGCCGAAGAGCGGGGGGAAACACAGATACGCAGTATTTT. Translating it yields CASRRAGGNTDTQYF.

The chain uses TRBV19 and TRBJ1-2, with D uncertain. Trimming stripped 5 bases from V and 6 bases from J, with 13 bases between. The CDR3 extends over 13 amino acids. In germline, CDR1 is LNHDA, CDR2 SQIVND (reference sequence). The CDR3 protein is CASSFPVRDGYTF. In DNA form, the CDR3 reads TGTGCCAGTAGTTTCCCGGTACGGGATGGCTACACCTTC.

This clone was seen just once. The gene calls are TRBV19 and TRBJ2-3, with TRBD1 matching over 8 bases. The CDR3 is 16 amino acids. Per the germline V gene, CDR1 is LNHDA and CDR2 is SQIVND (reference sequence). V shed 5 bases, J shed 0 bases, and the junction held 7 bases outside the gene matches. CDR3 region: CASSLRTGSSTDTQYF. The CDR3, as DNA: TGTGCCAGTAGTCTCCGGACAGGGTCAAGCACAGATACGCAGTATTTT.

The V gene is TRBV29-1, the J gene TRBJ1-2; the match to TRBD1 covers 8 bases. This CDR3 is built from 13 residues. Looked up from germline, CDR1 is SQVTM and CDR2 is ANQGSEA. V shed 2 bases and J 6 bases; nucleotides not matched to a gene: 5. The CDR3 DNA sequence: TGCAGCGTTGAAAGAGACAGGGGTGATGGCTACACCTTC. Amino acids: CSVERDRGDGYTF.

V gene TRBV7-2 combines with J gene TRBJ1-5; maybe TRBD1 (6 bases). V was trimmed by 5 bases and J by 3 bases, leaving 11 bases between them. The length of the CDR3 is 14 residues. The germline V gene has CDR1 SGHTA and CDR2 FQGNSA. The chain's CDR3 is CASSPDRINQPQHF. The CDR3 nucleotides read TGTGCCAGCAGCCCAGACAGGATCAATCAGCCCCAGCATTTT.

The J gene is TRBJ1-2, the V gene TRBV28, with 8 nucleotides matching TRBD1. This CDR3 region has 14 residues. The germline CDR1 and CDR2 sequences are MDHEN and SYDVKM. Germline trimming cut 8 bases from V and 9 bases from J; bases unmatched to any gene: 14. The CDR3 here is CASFTNWQGASYTF. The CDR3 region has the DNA TGTGCCAGCTTCACGAATTGGCAGGGGGCCAGCTACACCTTC.

CDR3 region: CATSEQDYGYTF. The CDR3 bases are TGTGCCACCAGCGAACAGGACTATGGCTACACCTTC. The chain recombines TRBV15 with TRBJ1-2; possibly TRBD1 for D (5 bases). CDR1 LNHNV and CDR2 YYDKDF come from the germline V gene (reference sequence). This CDR3 is built from 12 residues. Trimming cost V 5 bases and J 3 bases, with 7 bases left between them.

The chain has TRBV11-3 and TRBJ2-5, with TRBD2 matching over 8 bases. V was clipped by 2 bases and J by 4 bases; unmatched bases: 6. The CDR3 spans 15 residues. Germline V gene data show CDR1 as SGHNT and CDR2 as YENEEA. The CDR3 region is CASSLFGGAGETQYF. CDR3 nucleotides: TGTGCCAGCAGCTTATTCGGGGGGGCCGGAGAGACCCAGTACTTC.

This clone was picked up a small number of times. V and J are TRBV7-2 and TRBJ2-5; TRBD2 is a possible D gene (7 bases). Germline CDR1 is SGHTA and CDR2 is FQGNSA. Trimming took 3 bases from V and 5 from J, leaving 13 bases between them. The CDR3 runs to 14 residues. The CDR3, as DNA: TGTGCCAGCAGCTTTGGGGGGGCTAGGGAGACCCAGTACTTC. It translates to CASSFGGARETQYF.

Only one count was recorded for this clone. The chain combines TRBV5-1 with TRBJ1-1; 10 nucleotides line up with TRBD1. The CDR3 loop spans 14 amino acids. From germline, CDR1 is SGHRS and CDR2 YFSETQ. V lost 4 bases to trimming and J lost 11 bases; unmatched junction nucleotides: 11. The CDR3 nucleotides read TGCGCCAGCAGCCCGGGGGGGACAGGGGCTGGGGCTTTCTTT. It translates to CASSPGGTGAGAFF.

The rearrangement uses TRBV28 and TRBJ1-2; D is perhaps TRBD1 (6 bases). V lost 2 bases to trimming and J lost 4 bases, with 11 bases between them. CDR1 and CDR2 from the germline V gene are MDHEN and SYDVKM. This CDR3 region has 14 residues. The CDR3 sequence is CASSLSQGLYGYTF. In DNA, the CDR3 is TGTGCCAGCAGTTTAAGCCAGGGGCTCTATGGCTACACCTTC.

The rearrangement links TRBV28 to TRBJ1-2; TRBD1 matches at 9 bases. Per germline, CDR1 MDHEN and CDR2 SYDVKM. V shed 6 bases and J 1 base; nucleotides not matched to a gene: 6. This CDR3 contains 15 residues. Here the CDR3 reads CASRGQGGYNYGYTF. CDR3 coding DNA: TGTGCCAGCAGGGGACAGGGAGGATATAACTATGGCTACACCTTC.

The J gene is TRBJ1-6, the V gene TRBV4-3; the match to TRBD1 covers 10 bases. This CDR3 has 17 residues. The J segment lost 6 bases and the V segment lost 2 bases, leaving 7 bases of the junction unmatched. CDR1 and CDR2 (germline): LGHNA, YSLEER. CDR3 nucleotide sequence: TGCGCCAGCAGCCAATTCCCCGGACAGGGGGGTAATTCACCCCTCCACTTT. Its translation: CASSQFPGQGGNSPLHF.

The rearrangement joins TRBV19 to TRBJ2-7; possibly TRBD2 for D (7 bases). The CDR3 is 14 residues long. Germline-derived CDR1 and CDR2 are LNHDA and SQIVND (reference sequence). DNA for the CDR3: TGTGCAACGACCAAATGGGGGGGCGGCGACGAGCAGTACTTC. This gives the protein CATTKWGGGDEQYF.

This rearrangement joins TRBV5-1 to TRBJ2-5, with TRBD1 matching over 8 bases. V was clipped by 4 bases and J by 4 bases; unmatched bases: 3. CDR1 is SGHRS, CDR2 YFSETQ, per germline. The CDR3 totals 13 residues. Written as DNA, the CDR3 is TGCGCCAGCAGCCCAGGGGGCGGAGAGACCCAGTACTTC. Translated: CASSPGGGETQYF.

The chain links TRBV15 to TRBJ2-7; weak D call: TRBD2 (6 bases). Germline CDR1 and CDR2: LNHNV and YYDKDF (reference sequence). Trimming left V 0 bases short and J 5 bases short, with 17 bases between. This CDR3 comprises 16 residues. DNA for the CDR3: TGTGCCACCAGCAGAGATAGAGTTCGAGGCGGGAACGAGCAGTACTTC. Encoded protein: CATSRDRVRGGNEQYF.

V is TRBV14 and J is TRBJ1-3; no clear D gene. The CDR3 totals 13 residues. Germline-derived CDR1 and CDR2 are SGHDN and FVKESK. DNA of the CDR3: TGTGCGTGGCGGGAGCTCTCTGGAAACACCATATATTTT. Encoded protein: CAWRELSGNTIYF.

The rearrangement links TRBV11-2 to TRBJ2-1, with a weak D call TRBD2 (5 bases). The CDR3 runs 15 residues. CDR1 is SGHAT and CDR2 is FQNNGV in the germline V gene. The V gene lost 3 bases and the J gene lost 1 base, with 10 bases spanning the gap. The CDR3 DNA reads TGTGCCAGCAGCTTTTTAGCGTCTTCCTACAATGAGCAGTTCTTC. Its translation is CASSFLASSYNEQFF.

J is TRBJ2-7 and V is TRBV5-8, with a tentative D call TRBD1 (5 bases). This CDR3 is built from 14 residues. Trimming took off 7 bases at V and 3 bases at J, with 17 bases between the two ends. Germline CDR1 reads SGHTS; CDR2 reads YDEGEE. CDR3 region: CASPRPGKSYEQYF. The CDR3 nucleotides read TGTGCCAGCCCCCGGCCAGGGAAAAGCTACGAGCAGTACTTC.

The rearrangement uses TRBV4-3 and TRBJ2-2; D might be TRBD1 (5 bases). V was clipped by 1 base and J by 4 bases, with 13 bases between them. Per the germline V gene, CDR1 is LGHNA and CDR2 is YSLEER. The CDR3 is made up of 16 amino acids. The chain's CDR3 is CASSQVRGHGTGELFF. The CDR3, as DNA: TGCGCCAGCAGCCAAGTTCGTGGACACGGCACCGGGGAGCTGTTTTTT.